One and the same sample provided the 13 T cell receptor beta chains below, sequenced in a study of brain T cells in children with intractable seizures (dated by TCRdb to 2020 to 2023). The method was the immunoSEQ multiplex PCR assay. TCRdb re-hosts the immuneACCESS table, in-frame sequences only. Its copies lack some clones; in the studies checked, an unresolved V gene accounts for under half of them, and the cause for the rest is not known. The sample yields approximately 330,000 clones; 93% were counted once. Around 6% of the sample lies in the top ten. The time point label corresponds to: blood from clinic visit 5 months post-surgery; TSC patient then seizure free. This material consisted of peripheral blood, taken roughly 5 months after surgery. These TCRs come from a boy under two years old with tuberous sclerosis and intractable seizures.

The V and J genes are TRBV29-1 and TRBJ1-1, with 7 positions matching TRBD1. There are 12 residues in the CDR3. Trimming cost V 4 bases and J 4 bases; bases outside gene matches: 3. From germline, CDR1 is SQVTM and CDR2 ANQGSEA. CDR3 bases: TGCAGCGTTGTGTCAGGGGGCACTGAAGCTTTCTTT. Its translation: CSVVSGGTEAFF.

J is TRBJ1-1 and V is TRBV13; D unresolved. The CDR3 runs 14 residues. The V gene's germline CDR1 is PRHDT and CDR2 FYEKMQ (reference sequence). V lost 4 bases and J lost 6, with 15 bases in between. CDR3 DNA sequence: TGTGCCAGCAGCTCCCGGGCCTCCCCCTCTGAAGCTTTCTTT. Translated, it gives CASSSRASPSEAFF.

The J gene is TRBJ1-1, the V gene TRBV5-1; 9 nucleotides align to TRBD1. Per the germline V gene, CDR1 is SGHRS and CDR2 is YFSETQ. V was clipped by 3 bases and J by 1 base; unmatched bases: 1. The CDR3 is made up of 14 amino acids. The CDR3 sequence: CASSSTGGNTEAFF. The CDR3 DNA is TGCGCCAGCAGCTCGACAGGGGGGAACACTGAAGCTTTCTTT.

The chain is built from TRBV7-9 and TRBJ1-6, with D possibly matching TRBD1 (5 bases). Deletions cut 1 base from V and 10 bases from J, with 14 bases between. The germline gives CDR1 SEHNR, CDR2 FQNEAQ (reference sequence). The CDR3 extends over 15 amino acids. This CDR3 reads CASSLEAGGYSPLHF. The DNA of the CDR3 is TGTGCCAGCAGCTTAGAGGCGGGGGGGTACTCACCCCTCCACTTT.

This chain joins TRBV5-1 and TRBJ2-3; no reliable D call. Germline-derived CDR1 and CDR2 are SGHRS and YFSETQ. Trimming left V 7 bases short and J 2 bases short, with 20 bases between. The CDR3 length is 16 residues. The CDR3 DNA reads as TGCGCCAGCTCTCCCCGAGACGACCAGGCCACAGATACGCAGTATTTT. It is translated as CASSPRDDQATDTQYF.

V and J are TRBV5-4 and TRBJ1-6, with 8 positions matching TRBD1. This CDR3 has 15 residues. Trimming took 4 bases from V and 8 from J; bases not matched to a gene: 8. Germline CDR1 SGHNT, CDR2 YYREEE (reference sequence). The chain's CDR3 is CASSLLGQGDSPLHF. The CDR3 nucleotides read TGTGCCAGCAGCCTCTTAGGACAGGGAGATTCACCCCTCCACTTT.

V and J are TRBV7-8 and TRBJ2-5; D call uncertain. Germline values: CDR1 SGHVS, CDR2 FQNEAQ. Trimming took off 2 bases at V and 3 bases at J, with 13 bases between the two ends. CDR3 length: 15 amino acids. CDR3 sequence: CASSLSGQQEETQYF. The CDR3 bases are TGTGCCAGCAGCTTATCCGGGCAGCAAGAAGAGACCCAGTACTTC.

The chain combines TRBV4-1 with TRBJ2-3; D is ambiguous. The CDR3 loop spans 15 amino acids. Germline V gene lookup returns CDR1 MGHRA and CDR2 YSYEKL. Deletions cut 0 bases from V and 4 bases from J, with 11 bases between. CDR3 protein: CASSQDPTYADTQYF. The CDR3 DNA sequence: TGCGCCAGCAGCCAAGACCCGACCTACGCAGATACGCAGTATTTT.

V is TRBV6-5 and J is TRBJ2-1; 7 positions agree with TRBD2. The V gene's germline CDR1 is MNHEY and CDR2 SVGAGI. The CDR3 runs to 14 residues. J was trimmed by 7 bases and V by 5 bases; bases with no gene match: 8. The chain's CDR3 is CASSPWGGMNEQFF. The CDR3, as DNA: TGTGCCAGCAGTCCTTGGGGGGGGATGAATGAGCAGTTCTTC.

The chain combines TRBV7-8 with TRBJ2-7, with 8 bases aligning to TRBD1. With 5 bases clipped from V and 3 bases from J, the junction kept 3 bases outside the gene matches. Germline lookup yields CDR1 SGHVS and CDR2 FQNEAQ. This CDR3 region has 13 residues. CDR3 protein: CASSPGQDYEQYF. CDR3 DNA sequence: TGTGCCAGCAGCCCGGGACAGGACTACGAGCAGTACTTC.

The chain recombines TRBV6-5 with TRBJ2-2, with D possibly being TRBD2 (5 bases). V lost 4 bases, J lost 6 bases, and 12 bases lay in between. The CDR3 consists of 14 residues. CDR1 MNHEY and CDR2 SVGAGI come from the germline V gene. DNA for the CDR3: TGTGCCAGCAGTTTCGACGGGATACCCGGGGAGCTGTTTTTT. Translation: CASSFDGIPGELFF.

The chain uses TRBV5-5 and TRBJ1-1; 7 bases are shared with TRBD1. CDR3 size: 14 residues. Unmatched junction bases numbered 2, after V lost 1 base and J lost 2 bases. Germline V CDR1 and CDR2: SGHKS, YYEKEE (reference sequence). CDR3 nucleotides: TGTGCCAGCAGCTTGCGACAGGGTAACACTGAAGCTTTCTTT. Translating it yields CASSLRQGNTEAFF. Together with reference TRBV5-5 and TRBJ1-1, the CDR3 gives the full variable domain: DAGVTQSPTHLIKTRGQQVTLRCSPISGHKSVSWYQQVLGQGPQFIFQYYEKEERGRGNFPDRFSARQFPNYSSELNVNALLLGDSALYLCASSLRQGNTEAFFGQGTRLTVV.

V gene TRBV7-2 combines with J gene TRBJ2-7, with D uncertain. Per germline, CDR1 SGHTA and CDR2 FQGNSA. V was pared by 0 bases and J by 4 bases, with 7 bases between. The length of the CDR3 is 13 residues. Written as DNA, the CDR3 is TGTGCCAGCAGCTTAGCCCTGCAGTACGAGCAGTACTTC. Translated: CASSLALQYEQYF.